Below, one TCR beta chain is given with its context. Recruited during active infection, patients (from Seattle) were subsequently followed longitudinally. Germline loops: CDR1 SGHTA, CDR2 FQGTGA. The germline V and J ends were trimmed by 3 bases and 6 bases, with 9 bases remaining between them. The CDR3 consists of 13 residues. Original analysis: For nucleated cells, counts were estimated from reference gene primer amplification. Some clones are missing from TCRdb's copy, which holds only in-frame ones; the method was immunoSEQ multiplex PCR. The V and J calls and the clone size are those of that table, but D and trimming were determined from the DNA. The sample lists about 390,000 clones, roughly 86% occurring once. The sample originates from a study of blood T cell repertoires in COVID-19. Overall study: Sites in the United States, Italy and Spain provided acute and convalescent COVID-19 samples. PBMCs, B-cell-depleted T cells, or T cells provided the cDNA or gDNA that made up the material.

The chain uses TRBV7-3 and TRBJ2-1, with a weak D call TRBD2 (5 bases). Sequenced material: peripheral blood. The clonotype comes from a woman between 55 and 75 years old with COVID-19, enrolled during active disease. CDR3 in DNA: TGTGCCAGCAGCTTGACGGGGAGCAATGAGCAGTTCTTC. Translating it yields CASSLTGSNEQFF.